This T cell receptor beta chain stems from a study of molecular identifiers for immune sequencing clone quantification (dated by TCRdb to between 2018 and 2020). Regarding the research as a whole: For a replicate experiment, the RNA from either approximately 20,000 or 100,000 naive CD8 T cells was divided into five aliquots, and four of those aliquots went on to sequencing. This methods study used CD8 T cells to benchmark TCR RNA copy counting and molecular-identifier clustering-based TCR repertoire sequencing (MIDCIRS).

Remarks on this clonotype: Its binding antigen is unknown. One base away there is no much larger clone; base qualities are not given.

Libraries were made using PCR. Sequencing took place on a NextSeq 500. Bulk TCR libraries were generated as previously described, with the TCR primers listed in Table S5 used. The Qiagen AllPrep DNA/RNA kit was used to purify total RNA. Before analysis, reads from multiple sequencing runs of the same library were pooled. The original methods were these. Reads were retained only if an exact TCR constant sequence was present, and the retained reads were trimmed to 150 nt and grouped according to their 12-nt molecular barcodes. Reads in each barcode group were sub-clustered using a 15% Levenshtein threshold, and a quality-weighted consensus sequence was built for each RNA molecule. Non-functional sequences were filtered out, along with any lower-count sequence sitting one edit away from another sequence. Barcode sub-clusters with fewer than 20% of the maximum read count were removed, based on fitting two negative binomial distributions. TCRdb applied fastp at Q25 and MiXCR to the public reads, then kept only in-frame beta chains. A single entry per CDR3 protein holds the most common genes and DNA from its merged rows. TCRdb's processing, not the study's, gives the V and J calls here. The table for this sample lists roughly 630,000 distinct CDR3 sequences; around 25% of them were counted only once. 0.78% of the sample is taken by the ten largest.

The investigation overall reported the following: Naive libraries contained spiked-in Jurkat TCR RNA (approximately 10 copies' worth), which is not part of the donor repertoire. The sizes of highly expanded clones could end up underestimated when identical TCR molecules share a barcode. In CMV-specific effector cells, over 99% of molecules were held by clones above 20 RNA copies, whereas under 1% of molecules were held by such clones in naive cells. Modeling estimated about three recovered TCR RNA copies per cell, compared with about 10 by digital PCR, which implies roughly 30% capture efficiency. When barcode sub-clustering was omitted, TCR diversity was inflated by chimeric consensus sequences, with chimeras reaching as high as 47%. A single cell's worth of spiked-in Jurkat TCR RNA was reported detectable even among about a million naive CD8 T cells.

Naive CD8 T cell libraries were made from approximately 20,000 to 1,000,000 sorted cells using 10%, 30% or 50% of purified RNA. Naive CD8 T cells, defined as CD8+CD4-CCR7+CD45RA+, were FACS-sorted into RLT Plus buffer on a BD FACSAria II. Ten to eleven TCR copies' worth of Jurkat RNA were spiked into roughly 17,000-1,100,000 naive CD8 T cell samples to test detection sensitivity. Enrichment of CD8 T cells was performed with RosetteSep CD8+ T Cell Enrichment Cocktail and Ficoll-Paque, after which ACK red cell lysis was carried out. The sequenced sample was naive CD8+ T cells from blood, with Jurkat cell RNA spiked in. Read against the paper, the sample's cell subset or site label means: FACS-sorted CD8+CD4-CCR7+CD45RA+ naive T cells. The source of this sequence is a human donor in good health. Some libraries in this study had Jurkat cell RNA spiked in.

The nucleotides are TGTGCCAGCAGCTTCGCAGGGCCTAATGAAAAACTGTTTTTT. Translation gives CASSFAGPNEKLFF. The chain couples TRBV5-6 to TRBJ1-4; the D gene is perhaps TRBD1, from 5 matching bases. V is cut by 2 bases and J by 3 bases, and the space between the germline ends is 8 bases. Based on the germline V gene, the CDR1 and CDR2 sequences are SGHDT and YYEEEE. The CDR3, from cysteine to phenylalanine, totals 14 residues. Only the CDR3 DNA stays, 42 bases, in frame from base 1.